This T cell receptor beta chain emerged from a study of human T cells and chemical hapten exposure. Looking at the study overall: Mostly female, the patients presented with alopecia areata, totalis or universalis. General study results and limits: Expanded TCR counts at PT1 were positively correlated with the patch test score. Expanded TCRs were compared with controls, and the expanded TCRs formed significantly more large CDR3 similarity clusters.

CDR1 LGHNA and CDR2 YSLEER come from the germline V gene. V was clipped by 8 bases and J by 3 bases, with 13 bases between them. This CDR3 is built from 14 residues. This clonotype occurred many times. Its matching antigen is unknown. Unique molecular identifiers were affixed to discrete cDNA molecules within the library. Each CDR3 protein gets one entry after TCRdb re-called the RACE reads with MiXCR. The sample lists about 170,000 distinct CDR3 sequences, roughly 26% occurring once. The time point is: patch test 3, about 24 weeks after DPC sensitization. Treatment meaning: therapeutic diphenylcyclopropenone sensitization with weekly scalp DPC.

The source was whole blood, collected in connection with sensitization to the hapten diphenylcyclopropenone (DPC). The chain carries TRBV4-3 and TRBJ2-2, with D uncertain. This TCR was recovered from a young woman with alopecia areata. Some clones in this sample may be carry-over from other donors' samples. The CDR3 loop reads CASRHDIDTGELFF. The CDR3 DNA reads TGCGCCAGCCGTCACGATATAGACACCGGGGAGCTGTTTTTT.